The rows below give T cell receptor beta chains drawn from one sample of a study of blood T cell repertoires in COVID-19. Repertoires were generated with immunoSEQ multiplex PCR, while TCRdb's copy carries only in-frame clones and drops some. Among around 60,000 clones, approximately 89% were seen once, and the ten largest hold roughly an eighth. Sequences were obtained from peripheral blood. The receptors shown here come from a woman aged 60-75 years with active COVID-19. Each CDR3 is given with its conserved first and last residue. The size entry is marked missing in some rows and otherwise reads once, few, many or a size class.

V gene,J gene,CDR3 length,clone size,CDR3 protein
TRBV7-8,TRBJ2-1,14,NA,CASSLGQFHNEQFF
TRBV4-3,TRBJ2-4,16,NA,CASSQQNGVAKNIQYF
TRBV6-5,TRBJ2-5,13,NA,CASRTGGSGTQYF
TRBV5-1,TRBJ2-5,13,once,CASSLGQAETQYF
TRBV29-1,TRBJ2-7,14,NA,CSVDGPGGAYEQYF
TRBV9,TRBJ1-4,15,NA,CASSPREATNEKLFF
TRBV19,TRBJ1-2,13,once,CASWGQGNYGYTF
TRBV12-5,TRBJ2-3,16,NA,CASGLGLAGNTDTQYF
TRBV6-6,TRBJ2-7,14,NA,CASSPSGVFHEQYF
TRBV7-9,TRBJ1-1,14,NA,CASSLQGMNTEAFF
TRBV2,TRBJ2-1,15,few,CASRKLAGGPGEQFF
TRBV5-1,TRBJ1-1,13,NA,CASSLDRGTEAFF
TRBV5-4,TRBJ2-7,14,NA,CASSPRLAGYEQYF
TRBV6-1,TRBJ2-2,18,NA,CASSERSNRPGNTGELFF
TRBV9,TRBJ1-1,14,once,CASSASGSHAEAFF